This passage covers 23 T cell receptor beta chains from one sample sequenced in a study of T cell repertoires in aging, cancer and after chemotherapy (dated by TCRdb to the late 2010s). TCR beta rearrangements were amplified from genomic DNA isolated from peripheral blood, not from sorted cells or RNA. These reads were obtained on an Illumina MiSeq. Using a mixed TRB-A/B primer pool, multiplex touch-down PCR amplified rearranged TRB sequences covering the V, D and J segments. The public reads were quality trimmed at Q25 with fastp and then assembled into clones with MiXCR by TCRdb, keeping productive beta chains. Every distinct CDR3 protein forms one entry, paired with its most common genes and DNA. In all, the sample holds around 1,800 distinct CDR3 sequences, and roughly a third of those were seen once. Together, the top ten hold about 7.4% of the sample. The sample taken for sequencing was blood. These receptors originate from a human donor with a solid tumor.

This clonotype was seen a few times. The CDR3 DNA reads as TGTGCCAGCAGTGCCGGGACCTTCTCCTACAATGAGCAGTTCTTC. It translates to CASSAGTFSYNEQFF. The V call is TRBV12-3 or TRBV12-4, the J call TRBJ2-1; D is perhaps TRBD1 or TRBD2 (5 bases each). This CDR3 contains 15 residues. The germline V and J ends were trimmed by 5 bases and 0 bases, with 11 bases remaining between them.

This clonotype came up a few times. This chain connects TRBV6-6 to TRBJ2-3, with D possibly being TRBD1 or TRBD2 (6 bases each). Germline CDR1 is MNHNY and CDR2 is SVGAGI (reference sequence). The CDR3 totals 14 residues. Trimming cost V 6 bases and J 6 bases, with 16 bases left between them. DNA for the CDR3: TGTGCCAGCAGCTGGACAGCCGGGGGTGATACGCAGTATTTT. Translating gives CASSWTAGGDTQYF.

CDR3 bases: TGCGCCAGCAGCTTGGTAGGGGGGGCAGATACGCAGTATTTT. It is translated as CASSLVGGADTQYF. This rearrangement joins TRBV5-1 to TRBJ2-3; D is possibly TRBD2 (7 bases). CDR1 and CDR2 from the germline V gene are SGHRS and YFSETQ. CDR3 length: 14 residues. Trimming pared 0 bases from V and 4 bases from J, leaving 9 bases between.

This sequence joins TRBV12-3 or TRBV12-4 and TRBJ1-3, with unresolved D. V was cut by 7 bases and J by 1 base, with 5 bases left in between. The CDR3 has 12 amino acids. This chain's CDR3 is CASKGSGNTIYF. CDR3 coding DNA: TGTGCCAGCAAGGGATCTGGAAACACCATATATTTT.

The CDR3 DNA follows: TGCGCCAGCAGCTTCGGCGGGAGCGGCTACAATGAGCAGTTCTTC. This gives the protein CASSFGGSGYNEQFF. The V and J genes are TRBV5-1 and TRBJ2-1; TRBD2 aligns across 7 bases. In germline, CDR1 is SGHRS, CDR2 YFSETQ. The CDR3 is 15 amino acids. Trimming at V came to 2 bases and at J to 3 bases, leaving 5 bases not matched to a gene.

On this clonotype itself: The junction shows a germline mismatch at one end, possibly a read error. The rearrangement joins TRBV12-3 or TRBV12-4 to TRBJ2-3, with D unresolved. CDR3 length equals 14 residues. CDR3 in amino acids: CASGLGLQKRTQYF. The CDR3, as DNA: TGTGCCAGCGGTTTGGGTCTCCAAAAGCGTACGCAGTATTTT.

This clonotype was seen only a few times. At one end, the junction sequence differs from germline, possibly due to a read error. The chain recombines TRBV6-2 or TRBV6-3 with TRBJ1-5; D unresolved. Germline values: CDR1 MNHEY, CDR2 SVGEGT. The CDR3 has 12 amino acids. This CDR3 is CATSSDVGPQHF. The CDR3 DNA follows: TGTGCCACCAGTTCGGACGTGGGGCCCCAGCATTTT.

This clonotype was seen only a few times. CDR3 DNA: TGTGCCAGCAGTTCGGGGTGGTCTAGCACAGATACGCAGTATTTT. Its protein is CASSSGWSSTDTQYF. V is TRBV12-3 or TRBV12-4 and J is TRBJ2-3, with TRBD2 as a possible D gene (5 bases). V shed 4 bases and J shed 0 bases, with 11 bases lying between them. The CDR3 covers 15 residues.

The rearrangement links TRBV20-1 to TRBJ2-7, with 7 bases fitting TRBD2. The CDR3 is 13 amino acids. Trimming removed 5 bases from V and 7 bases from J; junction bases left unmatched: 11. CDR1 DFQATT and CDR2 SNEGSKA come from the germline V gene (reference sequence). This CDR3 is CSALNGRHQEQYF. The CDR3 DNA sequence: TGCAGTGCTCTAAACGGGAGGCACCAAGAGCAGTACTTC.

On this clonotype itself: A much larger clone lies a single base off, so this may be a read error. This rearrangement joins TRBV6-5 to TRBJ2-7, with a possible D match to TRBD1 (5 bases). V lost 9 bases and J lost 2, with 17 bases in between. This CDR3 contains 14 residues. CDR1 MNHEY and CDR2 SVGAGI come from the germline V gene. In nucleotides, the CDR3 is TGTGCCAGAAGTAGGGGTCGAGGTGCCTACGAGCAGTACTTC. It yields the protein CARSRGRGAYEQYF.

This chain uses TRBV29-1 with TRBJ1-1; 9 bases match TRBD1. Germline V gene sequence: CDR1 SQVTM, CDR2 ANQGSEA. There are 14 residues in the CDR3. J was trimmed by 11 bases and V by 0 bases; bases with no gene match: 10. CDR3 residues: CSVEEATGGGWAFF. CDR3 nucleotide sequence: TGCAGCGTTGAAGAGGCCACAGGGGGCGGTTGGGCTTTCTTT.

The rearrangement links TRBV7-6 to TRBJ1-2; D remains unclear. CDR3 length equals 13 residues. The germline V and J ends were trimmed by 2 bases and 8 bases, with 12 bases remaining between them. Germline lookup yields CDR1 SGHVS and CDR2 FNYEAQ. The CDR3 DNA reads TGTGCCAGCAGCTTAACGGAATCGCGCGGCTACACCTTC. Protein product: CASSLTESRGYTF.

As concerns this clonotype: A read error may account for a junction end that differs from germline. V gene TRBV7-9 combines with J gene TRBJ1-2; no reliable D call. The germline CDR1 and CDR2 sequences are SEHNR and FQNEAQ (reference sequence). The CDR3 consists of 11 residues. This CDR3 reads CASSAGYAPHF. CDR3 DNA sequence: TGTGCCAGCAGCGCCGGTTATGCCCCCCACTTC.

A few counts support this clonotype. This sequence joins TRBV6-5 and TRBJ1-2; D may be TRBD1 (5 bases). CDR1 is MNHEY, CDR2 SVGAGI, per germline. There are 15 residues in the CDR3. The V end was cut by 2 bases, the J end by 4 bases, with 14 bases between. The CDR3 loop is CASSYDDRGSYGYTF. Here the CDR3 DNA reads TGTGCCAGCAGTTACGACGACAGAGGTAGCTATGGCTACACCTTC.

The rearrangement uses TRBV5-1 and TRBJ2-2, with D possibly TRBD1 on 6 matching bases. Trimming removed 1 base at V and 3 bases at J, with 10 bases between. The CDR3 has 15 amino acids. Germline V gene sequence: CDR1 SGHRS, CDR2 YFSETQ. The CDR3 region has the DNA TGCGCCAGCAGCTTGCCAGGGGCCGACACCGGGGAGCTGTTTTTT. Protein sequence: CASSLPGADTGELFF.

In its sample, this clonotype was seen a few times. One end of the junction varies from germline; a read error may be responsible. This rearrangement joins TRBV6-2 or TRBV6-3 to TRBJ2-1; TRBD1 aligns across 11 bases. The CDR3 spans 18 residues. Germline CDR1 MNHEY, CDR2 SVGEGT. For the CDR3, the DNA is TGTGCCAGCACTTACCCTAGCCACGGACAGGGGGCTGGGAATGAGCAGTTCTTC. Translating it yields CASTYPSHGQGAGNEQFF.

By proportion, this clonotype is large. The chain couples TRBV11-1 to TRBJ2-7, with 11 bases aligning to TRBD1. J lost 3 bases, V lost 4 bases, and 2 bases had no gene match. The CDR3 totals 14 residues. Germline V gene sequence: CDR1 SGHAT, CDR2 FQDESV (reference sequence). In nucleotides, the CDR3 is TGTGCCAGCAGCTACGGGACAGGGGGCTACGAGCAGTACTTC. Its protein product is CASSYGTGGYEQYF.

This clonotype showed up just a few times. The rearrangement uses TRBV6-5 and TRBJ2-3; 8 nucleotides align to TRBD2. Per germline, CDR1 MNHEY and CDR2 SVGAGI. The CDR3 sequence is 17 residues long. V was pared by 2 bases and J by 5 bases, with 12 bases of the junction left unmatched. CDR3 amino acids: CASSYAGMTSAVDTQYF. The DNA for the CDR3 is TGTGCCAGCAGTTACGCCGGCATGACTAGCGCCGTAGATACGCAGTATTTT.

This clonotype was counted between two and nine times. CDR3 residues: CASRDPGQGSGYTF. In DNA form, the CDR3 reads TGTGCCAGCAGAGATCCGGGACAGGGATCTGGCTACACCTTC. V usage is TRBV6-2 or TRBV6-3 and J usage is TRBJ1-2, with 9 bases lining up with TRBD1. The V gene's germline CDR1 is MNHEY and CDR2 SVGEGT. The CDR3 sequence is 14 residues long. The V segment lost 6 bases and the J segment 7 bases; nucleotides outside the gene matches: 9.

This chain uses TRBV7-9 with TRBJ2-7; 7 nucleotides match TRBD2. This CDR3 spans 17 amino acids. The trim removed 1 base at V and 0 bases at J, leaving 9 bases unmatched. Germline CDR1 SEHNR, CDR2 FQNEAQ (reference sequence). CDR3 sequence: CASSLGLGAGASYEQYF. In DNA, the CDR3 is TGTGCCAGCAGCTTAGGCCTCGGCGCGGGAGCCTCCTACGAGCAGTACTTC.

This clonotype was counted a few times. The chain uses TRBV5-5 and TRBJ1-6; 8 bases map to TRBD1. V shed 4 bases and J 7 bases; nucleotides not matched to a gene: 4. Per germline, CDR1 SGHKS and CDR2 YYEKEE (reference sequence). The CDR3 consists of 14 residues. DNA of the CDR3: TGTGCCAGCAGCCCGGACAGGGCCAATTCACCCCTCCACTTT. Protein: CASSPDRANSPLHF. Full variable domain (outside the CDR3, taken from reference TRBV5-5 and TRBJ1-6): DAGVTQSPTHLIKTRGQQVTLRCSPISGHKSVSWYQQVLGQGPQFIFQYYEKEERGRGNFPDRFSARQFPNYSSELNVNALLLGDSALYLCASSPDRANSPLHFGNGTRLTVT.

The chain has TRBV5-4 and TRBJ2-7, with 7 bases lining up with TRBD2. This CDR3 contains 14 residues. Losses at the gene ends were 3 bases for V and 0 bases for J; bases not matched to a gene: 3. The V gene's germline CDR1 is SGHNT and CDR2 YYREEE (reference sequence). CDR3: CASSWGDYSYEQYF. CDR3 in DNA: TGTGCCAGCAGCTGGGGGGACTACTCCTACGAGCAGTACTTC.

With regard to this clonotype: A much larger clone lies a single base off, so this may be a read error. This chain joins TRBV29-1 and TRBJ2-7; 7 nucleotides line up with TRBD2. Germline trimming cut 6 bases from V and 0 bases from J; bases unmatched to any gene: 5. This CDR3 region has 13 residues. CDR1 and CDR2 (germline): SQVTM, ANQGSEA. The CDR3 region has the DNA TGCAGCGTCAAAGCGGGGTACTCCTACGAGCAGTACTTC. Residues: CSVKAGYSYEQYF.